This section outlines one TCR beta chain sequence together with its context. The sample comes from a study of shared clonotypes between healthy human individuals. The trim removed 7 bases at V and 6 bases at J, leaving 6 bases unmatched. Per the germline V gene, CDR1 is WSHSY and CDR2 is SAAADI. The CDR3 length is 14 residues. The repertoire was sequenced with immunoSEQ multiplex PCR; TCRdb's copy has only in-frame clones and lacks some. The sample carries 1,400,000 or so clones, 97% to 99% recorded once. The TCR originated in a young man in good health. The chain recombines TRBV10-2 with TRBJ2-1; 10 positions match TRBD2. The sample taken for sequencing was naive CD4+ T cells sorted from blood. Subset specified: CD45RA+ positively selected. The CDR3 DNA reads TGCGCCAGCAACCTAGCGGGAGTACCCAATGAGCAGTTCTTC. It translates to CASNLAGVPNEQFF.